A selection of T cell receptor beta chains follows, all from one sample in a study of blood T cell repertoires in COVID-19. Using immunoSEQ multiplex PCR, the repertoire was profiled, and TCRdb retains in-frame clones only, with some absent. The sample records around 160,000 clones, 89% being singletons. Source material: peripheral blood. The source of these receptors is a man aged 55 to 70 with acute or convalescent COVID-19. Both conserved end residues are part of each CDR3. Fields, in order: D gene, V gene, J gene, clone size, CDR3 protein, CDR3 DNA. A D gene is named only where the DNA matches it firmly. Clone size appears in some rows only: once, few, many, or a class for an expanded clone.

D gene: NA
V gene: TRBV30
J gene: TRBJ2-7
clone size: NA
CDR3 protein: CAWSRGSSYEQYF
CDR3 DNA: TGTGCCTGGAGCAGGGGTAGCTCCTACGAGCAGTACTTC

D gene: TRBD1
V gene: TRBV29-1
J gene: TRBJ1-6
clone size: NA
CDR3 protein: CSVKTDRGNSPLHF
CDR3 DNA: TGCAGCGTCAAAACGGACAGGGGTAATTCACCCCTCCACTTT

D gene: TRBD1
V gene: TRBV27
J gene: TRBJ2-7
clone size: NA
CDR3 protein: CASSRQRPGQIYEQYF
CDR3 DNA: TGTGCCAGCAGTCGTCAAAGGCCGGGACAGATCTACGAGCAGTACTTC

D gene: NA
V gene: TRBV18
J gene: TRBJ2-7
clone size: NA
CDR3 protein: CASSPKGGVRYEQYF
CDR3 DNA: TGTGCCAGCTCACCGAAAGGGGGGGTTCGGTACGAGCAGTACTTC

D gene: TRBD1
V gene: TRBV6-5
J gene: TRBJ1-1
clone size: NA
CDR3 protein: CASSPGQRNTEAFF
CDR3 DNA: TGTGCCAGCAGCCCGGGACAGAGGAACACTGAAGCTTTCTTT

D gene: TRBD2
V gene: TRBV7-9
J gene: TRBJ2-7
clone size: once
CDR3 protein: CASSSGGTSGAYGQYF
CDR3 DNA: TGTGCCAGCAGCTCAGGCGGGACTAGCGGGGCCTACGGGCAGTACTTC

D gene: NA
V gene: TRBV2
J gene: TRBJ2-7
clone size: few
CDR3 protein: CASSEARYEQYF
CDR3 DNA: TGTGCCAGCAGTGAAGCCCGCTACGAGCAGTACTTC

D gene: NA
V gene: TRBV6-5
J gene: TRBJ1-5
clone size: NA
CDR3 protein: CASRITRDSNQPQHF
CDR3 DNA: TGTGCCAGCAGGATTACTCGGGATAGCAATCAGCCCCAGCATTTT

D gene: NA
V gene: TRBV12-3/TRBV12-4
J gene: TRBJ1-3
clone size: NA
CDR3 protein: CASTLTKNTIYF
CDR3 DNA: TGTGCCAGCACCCTTACAAAGAACACCATATATTTT

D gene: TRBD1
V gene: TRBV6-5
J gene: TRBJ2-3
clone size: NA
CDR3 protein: CASSYQGQGGDTQYF
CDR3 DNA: TGTGCCAGCAGTTACCAGGGACAGGGGGGAGATACGCAGTATTTT

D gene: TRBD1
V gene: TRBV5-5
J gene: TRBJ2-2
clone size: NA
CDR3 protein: CASSLEQGEDGELFF
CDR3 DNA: TGTGCCAGCAGCTTAGAACAGGGGGAGGACGGGGAGCTGTTTTTT

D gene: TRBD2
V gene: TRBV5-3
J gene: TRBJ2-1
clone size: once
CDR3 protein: CARSFPGLDIHEQFF
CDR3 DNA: TGTGCCAGAAGCTTCCCGGGACTAGATATCCATGAGCAGTTCTTC

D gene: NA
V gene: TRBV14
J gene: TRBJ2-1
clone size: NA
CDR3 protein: CASSQDRYYNEQFF
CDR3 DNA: TGTGCCAGCAGCCAAGACCGGTACTACAATGAGCAGTTCTTC

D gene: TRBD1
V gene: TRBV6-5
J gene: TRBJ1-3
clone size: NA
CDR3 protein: CASLFPGQGGNTIYF
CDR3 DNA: TGTGCCAGCCTATTTCCGGGACAGGGGGGAAACACCATATATTTT

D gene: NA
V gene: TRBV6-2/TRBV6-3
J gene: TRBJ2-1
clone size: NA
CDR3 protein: CASSYSNYEQFF
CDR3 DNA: TGTGCCAGCAGTTACTCGAACTATGAGCAGTTCTTC

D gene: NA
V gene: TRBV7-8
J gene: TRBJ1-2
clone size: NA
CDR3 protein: CASTRTRIANAHGYTF
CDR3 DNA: TGTGCCAGCACTCGAACCAGGATAGCGAATGCCCATGGCTACACCTTC

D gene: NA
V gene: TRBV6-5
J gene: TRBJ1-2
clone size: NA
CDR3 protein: CASSYSGATGSYGYTF
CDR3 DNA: TGTGCCAGCAGTTACTCGGGGGCCACGGGGAGCTATGGCTACACCTTC

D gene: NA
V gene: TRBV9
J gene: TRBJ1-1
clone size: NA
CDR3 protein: CASSPQAGWTEAFF
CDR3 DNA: TGTGCCAGCAGCCCCCAGGCAGGGTGGACTGAAGCTTTCTTT

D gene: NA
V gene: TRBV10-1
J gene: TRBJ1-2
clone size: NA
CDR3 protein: CASSESRGLDGYTF
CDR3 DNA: TGCGCCAGCAGTGAGTCCCGAGGGTTAGATGGCTACACCTTC

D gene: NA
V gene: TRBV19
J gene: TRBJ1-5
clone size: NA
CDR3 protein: CASSTGGRSGDSNQPQHF
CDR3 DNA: TGTGCCAGTAGTACAGGAGGGCGGAGCGGGGACAGCAATCAGCCCCAGCATTTT

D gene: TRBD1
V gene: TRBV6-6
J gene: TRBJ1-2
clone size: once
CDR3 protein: CASSYRDRGGYTF
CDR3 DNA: TGTGCCAGCAGTTACCGGGACAGGGGTGGCTACACCTTC

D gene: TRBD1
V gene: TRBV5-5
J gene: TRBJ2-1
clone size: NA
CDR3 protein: CASSWDRSSYNEQFF
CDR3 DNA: TGTGCCAGCAGCTGGGACAGGAGCTCCTACAATGAGCAGTTCTTC

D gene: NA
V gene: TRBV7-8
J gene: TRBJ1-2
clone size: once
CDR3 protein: CASSLVVTGAGGYTF
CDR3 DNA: TGTGCCAGCAGCTTAGTGGTTACAGGTGCTGGGGGCTACACCTTC

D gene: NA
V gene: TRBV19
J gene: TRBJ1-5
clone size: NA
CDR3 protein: CASSIPTDTGGPQHF
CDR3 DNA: TGTGCCAGTAGTATACCGACGGACACAGGTGGACCCCAGCATTTT

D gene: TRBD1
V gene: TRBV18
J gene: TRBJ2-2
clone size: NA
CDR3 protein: CASSPPQGAIAGELFF
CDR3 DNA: TGTGCCAGCTCACCACCGCAGGGGGCTATCGCCGGGGAGCTGTTTTTT

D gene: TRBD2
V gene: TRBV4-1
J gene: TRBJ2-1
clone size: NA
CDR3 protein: CASSQVRLAGYNEQFF
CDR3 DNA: TGCGCCAGCAGCCAAGTACGCCTAGCGGGGTACAATGAGCAGTTCTTC

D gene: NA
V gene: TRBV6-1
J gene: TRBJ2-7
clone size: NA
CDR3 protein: CASSGQDIPYEQYF
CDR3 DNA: TGTGCCAGCAGTGGACAGGATATCCCCTACGAGCAGTACTTC

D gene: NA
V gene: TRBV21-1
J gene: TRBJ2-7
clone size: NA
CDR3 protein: CARDRGLYEQYF
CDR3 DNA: TGTGCCAGGGACAGGGGGCTCTACGAGCAGTACTTC

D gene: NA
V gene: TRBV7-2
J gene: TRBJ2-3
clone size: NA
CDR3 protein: CASSFRFPAGPTDTQYF
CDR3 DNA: TGTGCCAGCAGCTTTCGGTTCCCGGCAGGGCCTACAGATACGCAGTATTTT